This note documents a single TCR beta chain sequence. As yet, its antigen is unknown. This CDR3 has 14 residues. The germline CDR1 and CDR2 sequences are MNHEY and SMNVEV (reference sequence). J was trimmed by 7 bases and V by 6 bases; bases with no gene match: 5. The data are from a study of OX40 agonist ivuxolimab in advanced cancers. The data were produced by immunoSEQ multiplex PCR, yet TCRdb's version contains in-frame clones alone and is incomplete. The sample lists more than 55,000 clones; 75% to 85% were seen once. Findings and caveats of the study: With doses of 0.1 to 3.0 mg/kg, CD4+ and CD8+ blood T cells had undergone clonal expansion by week 6. Which antigen the expanded peripheral T cells recognized is unknown. Part of the nonresponder group also had normalized T-cell clonal expansion that was low.

The source material was CD4+ or CD8+ T cells sorted from blood, sampled in a trial of the OX40 agonist ivuxolimab. This sequence originates from an adult with an advanced solid tumor such as melanoma, head and neck, liver or kidney cancer. The V call is TRBV27, the J call TRBJ2-1; TRBD2 agrees at 11 bases. In nucleotides, the CDR3 is TGTGCCAGCAGCCATAGCGGGAGGGCGAATGAGCAGTTCTTC. Translation gives CASSHSGRANEQFF.